The 13 T cell receptor beta chains below come from one sample, sequenced in a study of CD8 T cells in ankylosing spondylitis. TCRdb redid the calling of the 5' RACE reads with MiXCR, one entry per CDR3 protein. Here the sample spans around 150,000 distinct CDR3 sequences, approximately 10% being singletons. Input material: blood, either unsorted or a sorted T cell fraction (not recorded which). Every receptor here comes from a male donor with ankylosing spondylitis or in good health (not recorded which).

At least ten counts were recorded for this clonotype. The rearrangement uses TRBV9 and TRBJ2-3; the D is unclear. Trimming removed 0 bases at V and 2 bases at J, with 13 bases between. Germline-derived CDR1 and CDR2 are SGDLS and YYNGEE. The CDR3 covers 16 residues. The CDR3 DNA reads as TGTGCCAGCAGCGTAGCGATGGGGTCCATCACAGATACGCAGTATTTT. Protein sequence: CASSVAMGSITDTQYF. The entire variable domain, with the rest obtained from reference TRBV9 and TRBJ2-3, is as follows: DSGVTQTPKHLITATGQRVTLRCSPRSGDLSVYWYQQSLDQGLQFLIQYYNGEERAKGNILERFSAQQFPDLHSELNLSSLELGDSALYFCASSVAMGSITDTQYFGPGTRLTVL.

This clonotype appeared many times. The chain is built from TRBV29-1 and TRBJ2-7, with D tentatively TRBD2 (6 bases). There are 15 residues in the CDR3. The germline V gene encodes CDR1 SQVTM and CDR2 ANQGSEA. Deletions cut 6 bases from V and 7 bases from J, with 25 bases between. CDR3 nucleotides: TGCAGCGTCCCGGCCGGGATGTGGACCGCGGGAGAGCAGTACTTC. Translated, it gives CSVPAGMWTAGEQYF.

This clonotype has ten or more counts. The genes are TRBV12-3 or TRBV12-4 and TRBJ2-3; the D is unclear. The V and J ends lost 7 bases and 4 bases respectively, with 12 bases between them. CDR3 size: 13 residues. The DNA for the CDR3 is TGTGCCAGCACTCTTCTTCTGTCAGATACGCAGTATTTT. Residues: CASTLLLSDTQYF.

Many counts were recorded for this clonotype. This chain connects TRBV10-1 to TRBJ2-1; 7 bases are shared with TRBD1. This CDR3 spans 13 amino acids. V lost 8 bases and J lost 9; bases outside the gene matches: 10. The germline V gene has CDR1 WNHNN and CDR2 SYGVQD (reference sequence). The CDR3 spells CASGGQFGGEQFF. The CDR3 DNA reads as TGCGCCAGCGGGGGACAGTTCGGCGGTGAGCAGTTCTTC.

A few counts support this clonotype. CDR3 sequence reads: CASSLSGVADSYEQYF. For the CDR3, the DNA is TGTGCCAGCAGCCTCAGCGGGGTAGCGGACTCCTACGAGCAGTACTTC. V usage is TRBV3-1 and J usage is TRBJ2-7; 7 bases are shared with TRBD2. The V gene end was trimmed by 4 bases and the J gene end by 0 bases; junction bases not matched to a gene: 9. Germline V gene lookup returns CDR1 LGHDT and CDR2 YNNKEL (reference sequence). This CDR3 comprises 16 residues.

As regards this clonotype: One junction end disagrees with the germline gene, perhaps due to a read error. The rearrangement links TRBV5-1 to TRBJ2-2; no reliable D call. In germline, CDR1 is SGHRS, CDR2 YFSETQ. The CDR3 totals 18 residues. CDR3 loop: CASSLDPHSRIRTGELFF. The CDR3 coding sequence is TGCGCCAGCAGTTTGGACCCACACTCTAGGATAAGAACCGGGGAGCTGTTTTTT.

This clonotype was seen many times. This chain connects TRBV5-1 to TRBJ1-1; TRBD1 aligns across 9 bases. CDR1 is SGHRS and CDR2 is YFSETQ in the germline V gene. The junction had 5 bases not matched to a gene; V was cut back by 4 bases and J by 1 base. This CDR3 spans 15 amino acids. CDR3 bases: TGCGCCAGCAGCCCCACGGACAGGGGGAACACTGAAGCTTTCTTT. Translating gives CASSPTDRGNTEAFF.

This clonotype was counted at least ten times. The gene calls are TRBV7-8 and TRBJ2-5, with 9 bases fitting TRBD1. V gave up 5 bases and J gave up 3 bases; unmatched junction bases: 10. This CDR3 has 16 amino acids. Germline lookup yields CDR1 SGHVS and CDR2 FQNEAQ. The chain's CDR3 is CASSPRTGARKETQYF. CDR3 nucleotides: TGTGCCAGCAGCCCGCGGACAGGGGCGAGGAAAGAGACCCAGTACTTC.

This clonotype was found many times. The rearrangement joins TRBV2 to TRBJ1-2; tentative D call: TRBD1 (6 bases). Germline V gene sequence: CDR1 SNHLY, CDR2 FYNNEI. CDR3 length equals 13 residues. The V end lost 2 bases, the J end lost 7 bases, and 11 bases lay between the germline ends. CDR3 in DNA: TGTGCCAGCAGTGAACAGGGGCTCGGTGGCTACACCTTC. Its translation: CASSEQGLGGYTF.

This clonotype has just a few counts. The chain employs TRBV24-1 and TRBJ2-1; 11 nucleotides line up with TRBD2. The CDR3 extends over 15 amino acids. Germline values: CDR1 KGHDR, CDR2 SFDVKD. Trimming at V came to 1 base and at J to 11 bases, leaving 6 bases not matched to a gene. CDR3: CATSDLGGTSGKQFF. The CDR3 nucleotides read TGTGCCACCAGTGATTTAGGCGGGACTAGCGGAAAGCAGTTCTTC.

This clonotype has just a few counts. The gene calls are TRBV5-1 and TRBJ2-7, with 7 bases matching TRBD1. Per germline, CDR1 SGHRS and CDR2 YFSETQ. The CDR3 is 16 amino acids. The junction had 12 bases not matched to a gene; V was cut back by 4 bases and J by 2 bases. CDR3 bases: TGCGCCAGCAGCCGAACCTCTCGACAGGGAACCTACGAGCAGTACTTC. It translates to CASSRTSRQGTYEQYF.

This clonotype was recorded at least ten times. The CDR3 sequence is CASSLNGFGTEAGYTF. Written as DNA, the CDR3 is TGCGCCAGCAGCTTGAATGGGTTCGGGACAGAAGCTGGCTACACCTTC. The genes are TRBV5-1 and TRBJ1-2; 7 nucleotides line up with TRBD1. The J segment lost 7 bases and the V segment lost 1 base, leaving 13 bases of the junction unmatched. The germline V gene encodes CDR1 SGHRS and CDR2 YFSETQ. The CDR3 contains 16 residues.

J is TRBJ2-7 and V is TRBV27; TRBD1 or TRBD2 may be the D gene (6 bases each). The CDR3 loop spans 16 amino acids. Germline CDR1 MNHEY, CDR2 SMNVEV (reference sequence). Trimming took off 2 bases at V and 0 bases at J, with 14 bases between the two ends. The CDR3 loop is CASSLKSGASSYEQYF. The CDR3 coding sequence is TGTGCCAGCAGTTTAAAGTCGGGGGCGAGCTCCTACGAGCAGTACTTC.